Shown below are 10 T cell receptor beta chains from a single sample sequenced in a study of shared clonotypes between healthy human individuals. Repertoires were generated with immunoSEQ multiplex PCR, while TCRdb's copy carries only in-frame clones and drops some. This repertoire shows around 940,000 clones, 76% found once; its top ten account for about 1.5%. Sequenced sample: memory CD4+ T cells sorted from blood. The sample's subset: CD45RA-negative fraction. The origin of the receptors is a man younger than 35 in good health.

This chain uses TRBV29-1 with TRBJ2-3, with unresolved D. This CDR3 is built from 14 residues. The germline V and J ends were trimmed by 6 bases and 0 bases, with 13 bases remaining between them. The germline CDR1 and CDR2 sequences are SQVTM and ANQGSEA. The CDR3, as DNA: TGCAGCGTCGCCGAACACTATAGCACAGATACGCAGTATTTT. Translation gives CSVAEHYSTDTQYF.

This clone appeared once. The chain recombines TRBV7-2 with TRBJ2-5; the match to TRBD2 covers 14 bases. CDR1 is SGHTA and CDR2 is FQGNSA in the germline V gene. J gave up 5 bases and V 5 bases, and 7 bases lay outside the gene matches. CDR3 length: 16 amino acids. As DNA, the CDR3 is TGTGCCAGCAGCCGGTGGACTAGCGGGAGGAGGGAGACCCAGTACTTC. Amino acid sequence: CASSRWTSGRRETQYF.

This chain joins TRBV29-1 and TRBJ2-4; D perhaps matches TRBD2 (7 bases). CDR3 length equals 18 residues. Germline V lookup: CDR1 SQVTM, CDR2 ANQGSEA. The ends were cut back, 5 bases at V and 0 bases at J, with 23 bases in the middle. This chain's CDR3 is CSVTFTAGHGLAKNIQYF. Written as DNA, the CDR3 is TGCAGCGTTACCTTCACAGCGGGACACGGATTAGCCAAAAACATTCAGTACTTC.

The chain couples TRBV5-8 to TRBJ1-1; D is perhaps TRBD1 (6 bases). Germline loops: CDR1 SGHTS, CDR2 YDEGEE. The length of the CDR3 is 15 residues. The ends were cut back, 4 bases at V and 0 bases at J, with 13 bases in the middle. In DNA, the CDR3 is TGTGCCAGCAGCCTCCTTCAGGGGATGAACACTGAAGCTTTCTTT. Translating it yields CASSLLQGMNTEAFF.

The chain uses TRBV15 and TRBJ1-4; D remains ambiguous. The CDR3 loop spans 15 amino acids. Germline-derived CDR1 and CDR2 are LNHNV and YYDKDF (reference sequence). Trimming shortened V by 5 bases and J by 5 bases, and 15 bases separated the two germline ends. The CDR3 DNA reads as TGTGCCACCAGCCCCGCCGGTAATAAAAATGAAAAACTGTTTTTT. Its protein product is CATSPAGNKNEKLFF.

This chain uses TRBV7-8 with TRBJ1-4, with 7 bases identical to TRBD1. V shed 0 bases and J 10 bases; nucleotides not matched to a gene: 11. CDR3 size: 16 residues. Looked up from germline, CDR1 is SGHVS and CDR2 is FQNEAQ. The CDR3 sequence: CASSLAGSEGGGKLFF. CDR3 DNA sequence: TGTGCCAGCAGCTTAGCGGGTTCCGAAGGGGGCGGAAAACTGTTTTTT.

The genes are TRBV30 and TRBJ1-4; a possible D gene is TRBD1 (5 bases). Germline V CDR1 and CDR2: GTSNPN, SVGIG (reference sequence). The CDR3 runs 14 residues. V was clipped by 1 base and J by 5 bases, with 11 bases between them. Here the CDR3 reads CAWSAGSVNEKLFF. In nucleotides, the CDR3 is TGTGCCTGGAGTGCAGGGTCGGTCAATGAAAAACTGTTTTTT.

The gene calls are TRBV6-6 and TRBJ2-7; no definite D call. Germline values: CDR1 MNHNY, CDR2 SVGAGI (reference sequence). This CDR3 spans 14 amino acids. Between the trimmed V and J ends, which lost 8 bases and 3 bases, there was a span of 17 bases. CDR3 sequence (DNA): TGTGCCAGCGAATCAAGTACACGGTTCTACGAGCAGTACTTC. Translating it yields CASESSTRFYEQYF.

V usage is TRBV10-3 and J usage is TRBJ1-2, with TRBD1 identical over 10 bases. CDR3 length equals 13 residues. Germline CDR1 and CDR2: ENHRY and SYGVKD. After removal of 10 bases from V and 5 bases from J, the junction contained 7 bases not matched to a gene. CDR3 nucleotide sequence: TGTGCCACTATCCGGGACAGGGGATATGGCTACACCTTC. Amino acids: CATIRDRGYGYTF.

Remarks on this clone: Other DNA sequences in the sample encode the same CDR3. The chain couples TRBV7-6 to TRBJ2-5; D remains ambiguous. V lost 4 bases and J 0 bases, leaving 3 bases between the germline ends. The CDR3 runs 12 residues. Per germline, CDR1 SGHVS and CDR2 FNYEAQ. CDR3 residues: CASSSHQETQYF. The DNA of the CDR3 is TGTGCCAGCAGCTCCCACCAAGAGACCCAGTACTTC. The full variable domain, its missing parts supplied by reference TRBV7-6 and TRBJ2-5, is GAGVSQSPRYKVTKRGQDVALRCDPISGHVSLYWYRQALGQGPEFLTYFNYEAQQDKSGLPNDRFSAERPEGSISTLTIQRTEQRDSAMYRCASSSHQETQYFGPGTRLLVL.